The 27 T cell receptor beta chains listed next were all sequenced from one sample in a study of blood T cell repertoires in COVID-19. The data were produced by immunoSEQ multiplex PCR, yet TCRdb's version contains in-frame clones alone and is incomplete. The sample lists 80,000 to 90,000 clones; roughly four fifths were seen once. The sample consisted of peripheral blood. These receptors were obtained from a woman in her 70s with acute or convalescent COVID-19.

The chain joins TRBV7-9 to TRBJ1-3; D is perhaps TRBD1 (5 bases). The germline V gene has CDR1 SEHNR and CDR2 FQNEAQ (reference sequence). CDR3 length: 13 amino acids. V gave up 3 bases and J gave up 5 bases, with 8 bases separating them. In DNA form, the CDR3 reads TGTGCCAGCAGCTTGACAGAGCGAAACACCATATATTTT. Protein: CASSLTERNTIYF.

J is TRBJ1-1 and V is TRBV3-1 (or the pseudogene TRBV3-2), with D maybe TRBD1 (6 bases). V shed 0 bases and J shed 2 bases, with 16 bases lying between them. The CDR3 covers 17 residues. Germline V CDR1 and CDR2: LGHDT, YNNKEL (reference sequence). The chain's CDR3 is CASSQDLGAGANTEAFF. CDR3 in DNA: TGTGCCAGCAGCCAAGATCTGGGGGCCGGGGCCAACACTGAAGCTTTCTTT.

The chain recombines TRBV18 with TRBJ2-1, with 10 bases fitting TRBD1. Germline lookup yields CDR1 KGHSH and CDR2 LQKENI. Losses at the gene ends were 3 bases for V and 6 bases for J; bases not matched to a gene: 5. This CDR3 comprises 15 residues. The DNA for the CDR3 is TGTGCCAGCTCACCGGGACAGGGGATCCGCAATGAGCAGTTCTTC. Protein: CASSPGQGIRNEQFF.

This rearrangement joins TRBV10-2 to TRBJ2-1, with D maybe TRBD1 (5 bases). CDR1 and CDR2 (germline): WSHSY, SAAADI. V gave up 2 bases and J gave up 4 bases, with 6 bases separating them. The CDR3 extends over 13 amino acids. CDR3 DNA: TGCGCCAGCAGTGAGGGGGCTTACAATGAGCAGTTCTTC. It yields the protein CASSEGAYNEQFF.

The chain links TRBV11-3 to TRBJ1-1, with no clear D. This CDR3 contains 16 residues. CDR1 and CDR2 from the germline V gene are SGHNT and YENEEA. Between the trimmed V and J ends, which lost 4 bases and 0 bases, there was a span of 15 bases. The CDR3 region has the DNA TGTGCCAGCAGCTATTCCTATTCGTTCCTGAACACTGAAGCTTTCTTT. It specifies CASSYSYSFLNTEAFF.

There are a few counts of this clone. The chain carries TRBV24-1 and TRBJ1-4; unclear D gene. The CDR3 is 15 residues long. The germline V and J ends were trimmed by 3 bases and 8 bases, with 15 bases remaining between them. Germline V CDR1 and CDR2: KGHDR, SFDVKD. Written as DNA, the CDR3 is TGTGCCACCAGTGATCGGCGTTTAGGAGAGGAAAAACTGTTTTTT. Protein: CATSDRRLGEEKLFF.

This chain joins TRBV29-1 and TRBJ1-1; weak D call: TRBD1 (6 bases). From germline, CDR1 is SQVTM and CDR2 ANQGSEA. Trimming left V 1 base short and J 4 bases short, with 16 bases between. The CDR3 consists of 15 residues. CDR3 region: CSVEGYGGAGTEAFF. DNA for the CDR3: TGCAGCGTTGAAGGCTATGGGGGCGCCGGCACTGAAGCTTTCTTT.

This sequence joins TRBV19 and TRBJ1-2; 9 nucleotides match TRBD1. The CDR3 has 15 amino acids. J gave up 8 bases and V 10 bases, and 17 bases lay outside the gene matches. Germline V gene lookup returns CDR1 LNHDA and CDR2 SQIVND (reference sequence). The CDR3 region has the DNA TGTGCCACGAACCGGGACAGGGACACTTCGGGGGGCTACACCTTC. Residues: CATNRDRDTSGGYTF.

The CDR3 loop reads CSVEGGGALETQYF. The CDR3 coding sequence is TGCAGCGTTGAAGGCGGGGGGGCGTTGGAGACCCAGTACTTC. The chain carries TRBV29-1 and TRBJ2-5; 9 nucleotides align to TRBD2. In germline, CDR1 is SQVTM, CDR2 ANQGSEA. After removal of 1 base from V and 5 bases from J, the junction contained 5 bases not matched to a gene. The CDR3 runs to 14 residues.

The chain links TRBV9 to TRBJ2-2, with a weak D call TRBD1 (5 bases). The CDR3 runs to 15 residues. The germline V and J ends were trimmed by 0 bases and 4 bases, with 10 bases remaining between them. CDR1 and CDR2 (germline): SGDLS, YYNGEE. CDR3 amino acids: CASSVVQGPTGELFF. CDR3 DNA sequence: TGTGCCAGCAGCGTAGTGCAGGGTCCCACCGGGGAGCTGTTTTTT.

The V call is TRBV19, the J call TRBJ1-3; D is possibly TRBD1 (5 bases). This CDR3 is built from 13 residues. The ends were cut back, 3 bases at V and 2 bases at J, with 5 bases in the middle. CDR1 LNHDA and CDR2 SQIVND come from the germline V gene (reference sequence). The CDR3 spells CASSIRAGNTIYF. The CDR3 region has the DNA TGTGCCAGTAGTATCAGGGCTGGAAACACCATATATTTT.

This clone has more than one count but fewer than ten. CDR3 in amino acids: CAGSSGGSHEQFF. The CDR3 DNA follows: TGTGCCGGGAGTAGCGGGGGGAGTCATGAGCAGTTCTTC. The chain carries TRBV28 and TRBJ2-1, with 10 bases identical to TRBD2. Germline V gives CDR1 MDHEN, CDR2 SYDVKM. The CDR3 contains 13 residues. Trimming took 11 bases from V and 8 from J; bases not matched to a gene: 9.

The genes are TRBV27 and TRBJ2-3, with TRBD2 matching over 7 bases. In germline, CDR1 is MNHEY, CDR2 SMNVEV (reference sequence). The junction had 8 bases not matched to a gene; V was cut back by 7 bases and J by 1 base. There are 15 residues in the CDR3. For the CDR3, the DNA is TGTGCCAGCATGCGAGGGAGGGGTCGCACAGATACGCAGTATTTT. It translates to CASMRGRGRTDTQYF.

The chain is built from TRBV27 and TRBJ1-6; D is unresolved. Between the trimmed V and J ends, which lost 6 bases and 9 bases, there was a span of 9 bases. This CDR3 is built from 12 residues. Germline V gene sequence: CDR1 MNHEY, CDR2 SMNVEV (reference sequence). The CDR3 DNA follows: TGTGCCAGCAGGGACTGGGCTTCACCCCTCCACTTT. Translated, it gives CASRDWASPLHF.

As for this clone: Additional DNA sequences in this sample encode the identical CDR3. The chain is built from TRBV5-1 and TRBJ1-1; no definite D call. Germline V gene sequence: CDR1 SGHRS, CDR2 YFSETQ. Trimming cost V 0 bases and J 0 bases, with 9 bases left between them. The CDR3 is 15 amino acids. CDR3 sequence: CASSLAAGMNTEAFF. As DNA, the CDR3 is TGCGCCAGCAGCTTGGCGGCGGGTATGAACACTGAAGCTTTCTTT.

The rearrangement uses TRBV19 and TRBJ1-6; D gene uncertain. Germline CDR1 and CDR2: LNHDA and SQIVND (reference sequence). The CDR3 loop spans 14 amino acids. V was pared by 3 bases and J by 9 bases, with 12 bases between. The CDR3 spells CASSISRSSSPLHF. The CDR3 DNA sequence: TGTGCCAGTAGTATTTCCCGATCTAGTTCACCCCTCCACTTT.

CDR3 in amino acids: CASSFFSSGTGGSTDTQYF. The CDR3 DNA follows: TGTGCCAGCAGTTTCTTTAGTTCTGGGACAGGGGGAAGCACAGATACGCAGTATTTT. This chain joins TRBV28 and TRBJ2-3; 11 bases are shared with TRBD1. V lost 3 bases to trimming and J lost 0 bases; unmatched junction nucleotides: 11. Per the germline V gene, CDR1 is MDHEN and CDR2 is SYDVKM. The CDR3 has 19 residues.

This clone turned up a few times. J is TRBJ2-2 and V is TRBV7-9; D is unresolved. CDR1 and CDR2 (germline): SEHNR, FQNEAQ (reference sequence). The CDR3 is 16 amino acids. Trimming removed 5 bases from V and 0 bases from J, with 13 bases in between. The CDR3 is CASSPRQVSNTGELFF. The CDR3 DNA is TGTGCCAGCAGCCCCCGACAAGTCTCGAACACCGGGGAGCTGTTTTTT.

The V gene is TRBV6-2 or TRBV6-3, the J gene TRBJ2-2, with 10 positions matching TRBD2. Trimming at V came to 6 bases and at J to 2 bases, leaving 3 bases not matched to a gene. CDR3 size: 15 residues. The germline V gene has CDR1 MNHEY and CDR2 SVGEGT. The DNA of the CDR3 is TGTGCCAGCAGCGAGCGGGGGGGTAACACCGGGGAGCTGTTTTTT. The encoded protein is CASSERGGNTGELFF.

This clone was detected only a few times. The chain recombines TRBV7-4 with TRBJ1-1, with D uncertain. V was trimmed by 1 base and J by 3 bases, leaving 18 bases between them. Germline-derived CDR1 and CDR2 are SGHVT and SQSDAQ. This CDR3 contains 17 residues. This CDR3 reads CASSLEGSTKEDTEAFF. The CDR3 DNA follows: TGTGCCAGCAGCTTAGAAGGTAGTACAAAGGAGGACACTGAAGCTTTCTTT.

The genes are TRBV27 and TRBJ1-6, with a tentative D call TRBD1 (5 bases). Trimming removed 6 bases at V and 10 bases at J, with 16 bases between. This CDR3 region has 14 residues. The germline CDR1 and CDR2 sequences are MNHEY and SMNVEV (reference sequence). CDR3 sequence: CASRLTGAGSPLHF. The CDR3 DNA is TGTGCCAGCAGGTTAACAGGCGCCGGCTCACCCCTCCACTTT.

The chain employs TRBV6-2 or TRBV6-3 and TRBJ1-2; TRBD1 aligns across 7 bases. The J segment lost 7 bases and the V segment lost 4 bases, leaving 3 bases of the junction unmatched. The germline V gene has CDR1 MNHEY and CDR2 SVGEGT. The CDR3 runs to 12 residues. The DNA of the CDR3 is TGTGCCAGCAGTTCCGACAGGGCTGGCTACACCTTC. It codes for CASSSDRAGYTF.

This chain connects TRBV12-3 or TRBV12-4 to TRBJ1-1; maybe TRBD1 (5 bases). The CDR3 has 13 amino acids. Between the trimmed V and J ends, which lost 7 bases and 3 bases, there was a span of 12 bases. Here the CDR3 reads CASTASGDTEAFF. The DNA for the CDR3 is TGTGCCAGCACCGCATCGGGGGACACTGAAGCTTTCTTT.

The chain couples TRBV3-1 (or the pseudogene TRBV3-2) to TRBJ2-7, with 8 bases aligning to TRBD1. With 4 bases clipped from V and 7 bases from J, the junction kept 6 bases outside the gene matches. Germline V gene data show CDR1 as LGHDT and CDR2 as YNNKEL (reference sequence). The CDR3 contains 13 residues. The CDR3 region is CASSLGRGREQYF. CDR3 coding DNA: TGTGCCAGCAGCCTAGGCAGGGGGCGAGAGCAGTACTTC.

The V gene is TRBV6-5, the J gene TRBJ1-6, with a weak D call TRBD1 (6 bases). Trimming pared 7 bases from V and 10 bases from J, leaving 11 bases between. CDR1 and CDR2 from the germline V gene are MNHEY and SVGAGI. The CDR3 consists of 12 residues. CDR3 sequence: CASIQGSSPLHF. The CDR3 DNA sequence: TGTGCCAGCATCCAGGGGAGCTCACCCCTCCACTTT.

The J gene is TRBJ1-2, the V gene TRBV3-1 (or the pseudogene TRBV3-2); D is undetermined. This CDR3 contains 16 residues. Germline lookup yields CDR1 LGHDT and CDR2 YNNKEL (reference sequence). Trimming took off 1 base at V and 2 bases at J, with 14 bases between the two ends. CDR3 amino acids: CASSQAEGMRNYGYTF. The CDR3 DNA follows: TGTGCCAGCAGCCAAGCAGAGGGAATGAGAAACTATGGCTACACCTTC.

The rearrangement links TRBV15 to TRBJ1-2; D possibly corresponds to TRBD1 (5 bases). Trimming stripped 0 bases from V and 6 bases from J, with 14 bases between. The CDR3 is made up of 15 amino acids. CDR1 is LNHNV, CDR2 YYDKDF, per germline (reference sequence). DNA of the CDR3: TGTGCCACCAGCAGAGATATTTCTGGAGGGGATGGCTACACCTTC. It is translated as CATSRDISGGDGYTF.